Sequencing of this T cell receptor beta chain was carried out in a study of blood T cell repertoires in COVID-19. This clone has a single count. Cohort 3 recovery required two negative PCRs, clearance, or symptom resolution. The authors' processing: Cell counts per sample came from amplifying reference gene primers. Assay: immunoSEQ multiplex PCR; the TCRdb copy retains only in-frame clones and omits some. The D gene and trimming were derived from the DNA, and the V and J assignments and clone size from that table. The table has hundreds of thousands of clones, over 75% seen once; the top ten hold 0.95% to 1.2%. The CDR3 has 17 residues. The germline V gene has CDR1 GTSNPN and CDR2 SVGIG (reference sequence). Trimming removed 2 bases from V and 0 bases from J, with 14 bases in between.

The clonotype originates from a man aged 25 to 40 who had recovered from COVID-19. This sequence joins TRBV30 and TRBJ1-6; perhaps TRBD1 as D (6 bases). Input material: PBMCs or T cells enriched from blood (not recorded which). The CDR3 loop is CAWSKGYRDSYNSPLHF. The CDR3, as DNA: TGTGCCTGGAGTAAAGGTTACAGGGACTCCTATAATTCACCCCTCCACTTT.